One sample yielded the 16 T cell receptor beta chains listed below, sequenced in a study of technical replicates of blood from several donors. The repertoire was sequenced with immunoSEQ multiplex PCR; TCRdb's copy has only in-frame clones and lacks some. Among about 62,000 clones, roughly 86% were seen once, and the ten largest hold approximately 4.8%. Material: PBMCs. These receptors originate from a human donor in good health. Some clones in this sample may be carry-over from other donors' samples.

The chain links TRBV11-2 to TRBJ2-3, with TRBD2 matching 12 bases. The germline V gene encodes CDR1 SGHAT and CDR2 FQNNGV. The CDR3 runs 12 residues. Trimming at V came to 5 bases and at J to 14 bases, leaving 5 bases not matched to a gene. The chain's CDR3 is CASSRTSGIWYF. As DNA, the CDR3 is TGTGCCAGCAGCCGGACTAGCGGGATCTGGTATTTT.

The V call is TRBV5-1, the J call TRBJ1-2; no clear D. This CDR3 has 13 amino acids. Germline CDR1 SGHRS, CDR2 YFSETQ. V was pared by 4 bases and J by 8 bases, with 15 bases between. The DNA for the CDR3 is TGCGCCAGCAGCCCCGGGTCCGTGTGGGGCTACACCTTC. Amino acid sequence: CASSPGSVWGYTF.

The chain has TRBV9 and TRBJ2-2, with D possibly TRBD2 on 6 matching bases. This CDR3 has 14 amino acids. With 4 bases removed from V and 6 bases from J, the gap between germline ends came to 13 bases. CDR1 and CDR2 (germline): SGDLS, YYNGEE. The CDR3 region has the DNA TGTGCCAGCAGCCCAGCCCGGAGGGCCGGGGAGCTGTTTTTT. Its protein product is CASSPARRAGELFF.

The J gene is TRBJ2-7, the V gene TRBV2; 7 nucleotides align to TRBD2. The V gene end was trimmed by 8 bases and the J gene end by 2 bases; junction bases not matched to a gene: 9. This CDR3 is built from 14 residues. Germline lookup yields CDR1 SNHLY and CDR2 FYNNEI. The CDR3 region has the DNA TGTGCCAGCGCCGGGGGGAAGGGGCCCTACGAGCAGTACTTC. This codes for CASAGGKGPYEQYF.

The rearrangement links TRBV27 to TRBJ1-6; the match to TRBD1 covers 7 bases. The CDR3 consists of 15 residues. Germline CDR1 MNHEY, CDR2 SMNVEV (reference sequence). The V gene end was trimmed by 7 bases and the J gene end by 14 bases; junction bases not matched to a gene: 17. The CDR3 sequence: CASKPEGQFPLSLHF. CDR3 sequence (DNA): TGTGCCAGCAAACCCGAGGGACAGTTCCCTCTCTCCCTCCACTTT.

V and J are TRBV5-1 and TRBJ2-7; D not certain. The CDR3 totals 14 residues. Germline V gives CDR1 SGHRS, CDR2 YFSETQ. V dropped 1 base and J dropped 3 bases, with 11 bases sitting between them. The CDR3 DNA is TGCGCCAGCAGCTTGTCTTCCAGTGTCTACGAGCAGTACTTC. This sequence encodes CASSLSSSVYEQYF. Based on the CDR3 plus reference TRBV5-1 and TRBJ2-7, the full variable domain is KAGVTQTPRYLIKTRGQQVTLSCSPISGHRSVSWYQQTPGQGLQFLFEYFSETQRNKGNFPGRFSGRQFSNSRSEMNVSTLELGDSALYLCASSLSSSVYEQYFGPGTRLTVT.

This chain uses TRBV5-1 with TRBJ2-5; TRBD2 is a possible D gene (6 bases). The length of the CDR3 is 13 residues. V dropped 6 bases and J dropped 5 bases, with 14 bases sitting between them. Germline V CDR1 and CDR2: SGHRS, YFSETQ. The CDR3 is CASKDPRGETQYF. CDR3 nucleotide sequence: TGCGCCAGCAAGGACCCACGGGGGGAGACCCAGTACTTC.

The chain couples TRBV11-2 to TRBJ2-7; TRBD2 matches at 13 bases. Per germline, CDR1 SGHAT and CDR2 FQNNGV. The CDR3 loop spans 16 amino acids. Trimming removed 4 bases from V and 3 bases from J; junction bases left unmatched: 6. The CDR3 nucleotides are TGTGCCAGCAGCTCCGGGACTAGCGGGACTTACTACGAGCAGTACTTC. Translated: CASSSGTSGTYYEQYF.

V is TRBV25-1 and J is TRBJ2-7, with D possibly matching TRBD1 (6 bases). The length of the CDR3 is 14 residues. From germline, CDR1 is MGHDK and CDR2 SYGVNS. Trimming took 3 bases from V and 3 from J, leaving 12 bases between them. The CDR3 spells CASSDGNRDYEQYF. CDR3 nucleotide sequence: TGTGCCAGCAGTGACGGAAACAGGGACTACGAGCAGTACTTC.

This clone was seen more than once but under ten times. The genes are TRBV2 and TRBJ1-1; 7 nucleotides line up with TRBD1. The length of the CDR3 is 15 residues. V lost 6 bases to trimming and J lost 2 bases; unmatched junction nucleotides: 9. Germline CDR1 SNHLY, CDR2 FYNNEI. The chain's CDR3 is CASRRGQRINTEAFF. CDR3 nucleotides: TGTGCCAGCAGGCGGGGACAGAGGATCAACACTGAAGCTTTCTTT.

This clone was picked up one time. The chain has TRBV27 and TRBJ1-1; D gene uncertain. Germline CDR1 MNHEY, CDR2 SMNVEV (reference sequence). The CDR3 spans 15 residues. V was clipped by 3 bases and J by 0 bases, with 11 bases between them. CDR3 in DNA: TGTGCCAGCAGTTTGTACGGTGGAGTGAACACTGAAGCTTTCTTT. Encoded protein: CASSLYGGVNTEAFF.

In its sample, this clone was seen once. The chain is built from TRBV11-2 and TRBJ2-2; no definite D call. The germline CDR1 and CDR2 sequences are SGHAT and FQNNGV. Trimming took 2 bases from V and 7 from J, leaving 8 bases between them. The CDR3 has 13 residues. DNA for the CDR3: TGTGCCAGCAGCTTAACTATAGGCGGGGAGCTGTTTTTT. As protein: CASSLTIGGELFF. The full variable domain, in which reference TRBV11-2 and TRBJ2-2 provide the parts outside the CDR3, is EAGVAQSPRYKIIEKRQSVAFWCNPISGHATLYWYQQILGQGPKLLIQFQNNGVVDDSQLPKDRFSAERLKGVDSTLKIQPAKLEDSAVYLCASSLTIGGELFFGEGSRLTVL.

The chain carries TRBV4-1 and TRBJ1-6; no reliable D call. Germline loops: CDR1 MGHRA, CDR2 YSYEKL. The CDR3 runs 16 residues. V was trimmed by 5 bases and J by 4 bases, leaving 15 bases between them. The CDR3 DNA is TGCGCCAGCAGCATTTCTGGCTCGGGGTATAATTCACCCCTCCACTTT. Protein: CASSISGSGYNSPLHF.

V gene TRBV19 combines with J gene TRBJ1-2; 7 nucleotides align to TRBD1. Germline values: CDR1 LNHDA, CDR2 SQIVND (reference sequence). With 3 bases clipped from V and 2 bases from J, the junction kept 6 bases outside the gene matches. CDR3 size: 15 residues. The CDR3 DNA follows: TGTGCCAGTAGTATGAGGAGACAGGGCAACTATGGCTACACCTTC. Encoded protein: CASSMRRQGNYGYTF.

CDR3: CASSHLDSTSGNTIYF. The CDR3 DNA is TGTGCCAGCAGCCACCTCGACAGCACCTCTGGAAACACCATATATTTT. The chain couples TRBV7-9 to TRBJ1-3; TRBD1 is a possible D gene (5 bases). The CDR3 spans 16 residues. V was shortened by 5 bases and J by 0 bases, with 14 bases between the two germline ends. The germline CDR1 and CDR2 sequences are SEHNR and FQNEAQ (reference sequence).

The rearrangement joins TRBV5-1 to TRBJ2-7; D is perhaps TRBD1 (7 bases). This CDR3 is 15 amino acids long. The V gene's germline CDR1 is SGHRS and CDR2 YFSETQ. The V and J ends lost 0 bases and 4 bases respectively, with 14 bases between them. For the CDR3, the DNA is TGCGCCAGCAGCTTGGGCGGCAGGGGGGAGTACGAGCAGTACTTC. Amino acid sequence: CASSLGGRGEYEQYF. The whole variable domain, filled in from reference TRBV5-1 and TRBJ2-7, reads KAGVTQTPRYLIKTRGQQVTLSCSPISGHRSVSWYQQTPGQGLQFLFEYFSETQRNKGNFPGRFSGRQFSNSRSEMNVSTLELGDSALYLCASSLGGRGEYEQYFGPGTRLTVT.